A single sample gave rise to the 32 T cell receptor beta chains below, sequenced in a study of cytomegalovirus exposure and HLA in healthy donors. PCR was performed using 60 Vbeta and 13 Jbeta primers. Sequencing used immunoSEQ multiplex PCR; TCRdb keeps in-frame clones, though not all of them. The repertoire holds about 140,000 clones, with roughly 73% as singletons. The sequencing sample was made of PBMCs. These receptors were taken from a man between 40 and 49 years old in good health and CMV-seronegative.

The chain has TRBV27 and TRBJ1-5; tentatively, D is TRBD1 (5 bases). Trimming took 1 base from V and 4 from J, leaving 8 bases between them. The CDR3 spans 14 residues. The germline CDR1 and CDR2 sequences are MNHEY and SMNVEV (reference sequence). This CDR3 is CASSLWGPNQPQHF. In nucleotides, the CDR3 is TGTGCCAGCAGTTTATGGGGCCCTAATCAGCCCCAGCATTTT.

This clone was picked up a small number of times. The CDR3 is CASSPTSPIYEQYF. CDR3 bases: TGTGCCAGCAGCCCGACTAGTCCCATCTACGAGCAGTACTTC. This chain connects TRBV5-6 to TRBJ2-5; perhaps TRBD2 as D (6 bases). The J call may be wrong; the DNA end is better matched by TRBJ2-7. From germline, CDR1 is SGHDT and CDR2 YYEEEE. The CDR3 extends over 14 amino acids.

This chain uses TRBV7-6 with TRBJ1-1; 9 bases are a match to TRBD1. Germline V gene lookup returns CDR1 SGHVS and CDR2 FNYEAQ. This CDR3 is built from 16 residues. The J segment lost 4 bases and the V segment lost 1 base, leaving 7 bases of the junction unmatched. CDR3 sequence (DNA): TGTGCCAGCAGCTTAGTTGGAGACAGGGGGAGCACTGAAGCTTTCTTT. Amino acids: CASSLVGDRGSTEAFF.

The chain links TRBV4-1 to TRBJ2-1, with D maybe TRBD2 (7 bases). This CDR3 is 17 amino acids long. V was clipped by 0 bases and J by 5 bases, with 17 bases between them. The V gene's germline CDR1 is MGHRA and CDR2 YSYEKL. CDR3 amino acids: CASSQDWGAGADNEQFF. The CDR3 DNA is TGCGCCAGCAGCCAAGATTGGGGCGCGGGGGCAGACAATGAGCAGTTCTTC.

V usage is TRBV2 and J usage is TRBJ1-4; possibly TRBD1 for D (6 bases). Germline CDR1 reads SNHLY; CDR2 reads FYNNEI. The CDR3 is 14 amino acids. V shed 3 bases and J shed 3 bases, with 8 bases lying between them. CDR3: CASSEGAANEKLFF. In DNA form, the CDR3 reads TGTGCCAGCAGTGAGGGGGCTGCTAATGAAAAACTGTTTTTT. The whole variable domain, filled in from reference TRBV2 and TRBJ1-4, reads EPEVTQTPSHQVTQMGQEVILRCVPISNHLYFYWYRQILGQKVEFLVSFYNNEISEKSEIFDDQFSVERPDGSNFTLKIRSTKLEDSAMYFCASSEGAANEKLFFGSGTQLSVL.

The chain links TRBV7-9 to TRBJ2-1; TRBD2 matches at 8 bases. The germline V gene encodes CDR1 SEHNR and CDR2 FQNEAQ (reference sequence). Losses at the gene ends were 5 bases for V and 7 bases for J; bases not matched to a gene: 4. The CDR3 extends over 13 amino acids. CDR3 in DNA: TGTGCCAGCAGCCCCCCGGGGGGGAATGAGCAGTTCTTC. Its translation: CASSPPGGNEQFF.

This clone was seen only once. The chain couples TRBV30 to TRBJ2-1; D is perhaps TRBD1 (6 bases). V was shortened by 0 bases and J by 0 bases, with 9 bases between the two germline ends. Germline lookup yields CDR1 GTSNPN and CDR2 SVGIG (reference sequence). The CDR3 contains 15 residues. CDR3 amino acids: CAWSVTGLSYNEQFF. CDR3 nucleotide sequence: TGTGCCTGGAGTGTGACAGGACTCTCCTACAATGAGCAGTTCTTC. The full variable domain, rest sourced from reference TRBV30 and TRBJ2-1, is SQTIHQWPATLVQPVGSPLSLECTVEGTSNPNLYWYRQAAGRGLQLLFYSVGIGQISSEVPQNLSASRPQDRQFILSSKKLLLSDSGFYLCAWSVTGLSYNEQFFGPGTRLTVL.

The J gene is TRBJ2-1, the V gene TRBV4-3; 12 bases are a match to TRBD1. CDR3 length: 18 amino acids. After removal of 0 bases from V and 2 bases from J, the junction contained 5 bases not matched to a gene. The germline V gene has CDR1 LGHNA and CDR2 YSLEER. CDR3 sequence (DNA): TGCGCCAGCAGCCAAGAGTCGGGGGACAGGGGGCCCTACAATGAGCAGTTCTTC. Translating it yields CASSQESGDRGPYNEQFF.

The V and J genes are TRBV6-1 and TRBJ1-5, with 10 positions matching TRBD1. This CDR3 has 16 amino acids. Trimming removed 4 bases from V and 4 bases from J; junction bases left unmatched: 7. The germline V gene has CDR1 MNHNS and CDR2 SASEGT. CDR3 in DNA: TGTGCCAGCAGTGGGGAGGACAGGGGGATAAATCAGCCCCAGCATTTT. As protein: CASSGEDRGINQPQHF.

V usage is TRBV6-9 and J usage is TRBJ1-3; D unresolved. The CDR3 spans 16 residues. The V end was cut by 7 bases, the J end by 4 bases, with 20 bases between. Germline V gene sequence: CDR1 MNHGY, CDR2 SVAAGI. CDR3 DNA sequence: TGTGCCAGCATCTGGACTTGGGAACATGCCGGAAACACCATATATTTT. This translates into CASIWTWEHAGNTIYF.

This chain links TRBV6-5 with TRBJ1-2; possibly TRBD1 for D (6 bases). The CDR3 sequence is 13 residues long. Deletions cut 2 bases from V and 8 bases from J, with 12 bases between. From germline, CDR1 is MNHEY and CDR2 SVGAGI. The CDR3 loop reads CASSYQRGKGYTF. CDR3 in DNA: TGTGCCAGCAGTTACCAAAGGGGGAAGGGCTACACCTTC.

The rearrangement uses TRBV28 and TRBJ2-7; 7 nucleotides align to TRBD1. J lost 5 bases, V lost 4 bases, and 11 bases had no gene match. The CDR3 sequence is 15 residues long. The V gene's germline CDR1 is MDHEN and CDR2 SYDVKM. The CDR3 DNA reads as TGTGCCAGCAGTTCCCTCGGACAGGCTAGGGACGAGCAGTACTTC. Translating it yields CASSSLGQARDEQYF.

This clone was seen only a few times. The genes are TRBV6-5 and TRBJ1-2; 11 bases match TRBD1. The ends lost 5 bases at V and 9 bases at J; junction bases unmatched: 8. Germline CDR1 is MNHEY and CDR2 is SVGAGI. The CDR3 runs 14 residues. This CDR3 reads CASSTHGTGGSYTF. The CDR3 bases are TGTGCCAGCAGTACCCATGGGACAGGGGGGAGCTACACCTTC.

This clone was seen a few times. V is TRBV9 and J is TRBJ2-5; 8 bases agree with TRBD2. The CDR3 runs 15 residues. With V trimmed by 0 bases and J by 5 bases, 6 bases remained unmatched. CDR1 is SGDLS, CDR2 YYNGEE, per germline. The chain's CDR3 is CASSVVSGGGETQYF. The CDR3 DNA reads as TGTGCCAGCAGCGTAGTCAGCGGGGGAGGGGAGACCCAGTACTTC.

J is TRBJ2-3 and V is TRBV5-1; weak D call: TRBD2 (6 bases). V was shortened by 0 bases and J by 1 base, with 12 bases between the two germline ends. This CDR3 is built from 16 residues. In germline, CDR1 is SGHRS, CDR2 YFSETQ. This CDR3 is CASSLAAASGTDTQYF. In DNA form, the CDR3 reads TGCGCCAGCAGCTTGGCCGCGGCTAGCGGCACAGATACGCAGTATTTT.

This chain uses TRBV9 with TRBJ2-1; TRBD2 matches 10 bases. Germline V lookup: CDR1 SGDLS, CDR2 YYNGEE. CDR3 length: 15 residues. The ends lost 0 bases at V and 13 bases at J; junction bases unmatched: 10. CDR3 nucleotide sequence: TGTGCCAGCAGCGTAGGGAGCGGGGGGGCCCGGCGACAGTTCTTC. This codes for CASSVGSGGARRQFF.

Here the CDR3 reads CASSVGSGGDSPLHF. DNA of the CDR3: TGTGCCAGCAGCGTAGGATCGGGGGGTGACTCACCCCTCCACTTT. The chain is built from TRBV9 and TRBJ1-6; D may be TRBD1 (5 bases). V was clipped by 0 bases and J by 10 bases, with 14 bases between them. CDR3 length equals 15 residues. The germline gives CDR1 SGDLS, CDR2 YYNGEE.

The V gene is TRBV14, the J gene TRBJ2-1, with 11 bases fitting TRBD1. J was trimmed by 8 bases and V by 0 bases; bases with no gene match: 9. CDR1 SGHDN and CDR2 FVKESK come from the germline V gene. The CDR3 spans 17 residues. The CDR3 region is CASSQDSLRTGGYEQFF. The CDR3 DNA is TGTGCCAGCAGCCAAGATTCGTTGCGGACAGGGGGCTATGAGCAGTTCTTC.

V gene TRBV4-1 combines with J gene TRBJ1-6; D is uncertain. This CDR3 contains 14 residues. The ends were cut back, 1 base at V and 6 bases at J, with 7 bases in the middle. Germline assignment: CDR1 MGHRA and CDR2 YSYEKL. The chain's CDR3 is CASSQVLVNSPLHF. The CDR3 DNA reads TGCGCCAGCAGCCAAGTCCTCGTTAATTCACCCCTCCACTTT.

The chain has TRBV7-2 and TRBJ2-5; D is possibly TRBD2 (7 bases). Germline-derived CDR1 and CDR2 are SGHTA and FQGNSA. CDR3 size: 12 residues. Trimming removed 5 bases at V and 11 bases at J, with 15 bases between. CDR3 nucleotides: TGTGCCAGCAGCCCGGGGGCGGGGGAGCAGTACTTC. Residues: CASSPGAGEQYF.

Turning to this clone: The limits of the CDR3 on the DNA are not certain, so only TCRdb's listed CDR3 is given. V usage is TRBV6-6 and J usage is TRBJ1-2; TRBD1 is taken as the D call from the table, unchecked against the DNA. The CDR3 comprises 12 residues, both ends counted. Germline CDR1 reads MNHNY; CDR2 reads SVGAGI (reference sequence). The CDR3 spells CASSFGEGAGTF.

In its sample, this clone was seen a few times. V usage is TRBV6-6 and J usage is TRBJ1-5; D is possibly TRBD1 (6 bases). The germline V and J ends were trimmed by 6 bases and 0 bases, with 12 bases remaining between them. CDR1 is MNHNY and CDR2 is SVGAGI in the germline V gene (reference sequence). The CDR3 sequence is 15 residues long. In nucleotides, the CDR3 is TGTGCCAGCAGAGCAGGGGCCGTTAGCAATCAGCCCCAGCATTTT. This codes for CASRAGAVSNQPQHF.

CDR3 amino acids: CASSLPVDNEQFF. CDR3 DNA: TGCGCCAGCAGCTTGCCGGTGGACAATGAGCAGTTCTTC. The chain joins TRBV5-1 to TRBJ2-1, with D unresolved. V lost 1 base and J lost 5, with 7 bases in between. This CDR3 contains 13 residues. Germline CDR1 SGHRS, CDR2 YFSETQ.

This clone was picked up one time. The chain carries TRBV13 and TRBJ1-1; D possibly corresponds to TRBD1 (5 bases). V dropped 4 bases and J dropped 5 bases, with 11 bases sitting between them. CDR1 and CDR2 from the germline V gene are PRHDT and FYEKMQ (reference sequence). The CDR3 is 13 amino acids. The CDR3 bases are TGTGCCAGCAGCTCTGGGGGGAGGACTGAAGCTTTCTTT. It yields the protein CASSSGGRTEAFF. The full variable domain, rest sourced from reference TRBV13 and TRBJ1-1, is AAGVIQSPRHLIKEKRETATLKCYPIPRHDTVYWYQQGPGQDPQFLISFYEKMQSDKGSIPDRFSAQQFSDYHSELNMSSLELGDSALYFCASSSGGRTEAFFGQGTRLTVV.

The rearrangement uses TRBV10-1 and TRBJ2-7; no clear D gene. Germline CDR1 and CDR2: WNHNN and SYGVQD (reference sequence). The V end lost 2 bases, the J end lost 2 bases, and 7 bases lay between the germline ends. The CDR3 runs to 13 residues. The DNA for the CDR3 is TGCGCCAGCAGTGAGAGCACCACCTACGAGCAGTACTTC. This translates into CASSESTTYEQYF.

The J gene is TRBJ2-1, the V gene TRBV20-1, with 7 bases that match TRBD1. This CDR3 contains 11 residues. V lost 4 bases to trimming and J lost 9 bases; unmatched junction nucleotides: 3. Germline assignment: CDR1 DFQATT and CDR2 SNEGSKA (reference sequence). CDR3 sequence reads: CSATGQAEQFF. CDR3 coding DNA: TGCAGTGCTACCGGACAGGCTGAGCAGTTCTTC.

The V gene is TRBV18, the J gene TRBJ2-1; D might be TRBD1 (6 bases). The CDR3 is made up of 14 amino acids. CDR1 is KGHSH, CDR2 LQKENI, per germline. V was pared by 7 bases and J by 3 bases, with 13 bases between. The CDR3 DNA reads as TGTGCCAGCTTCATCGACAGGCACTACAATGAGCAGTTCTTC. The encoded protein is CASFIDRHYNEQFF.

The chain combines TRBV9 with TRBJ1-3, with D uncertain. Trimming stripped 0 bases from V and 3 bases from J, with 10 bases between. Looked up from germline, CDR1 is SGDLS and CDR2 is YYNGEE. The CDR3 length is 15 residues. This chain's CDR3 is CASSVGATRGNTIYF. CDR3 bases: TGTGCCAGCAGCGTAGGGGCCACCCGTGGAAACACCATATATTTT.

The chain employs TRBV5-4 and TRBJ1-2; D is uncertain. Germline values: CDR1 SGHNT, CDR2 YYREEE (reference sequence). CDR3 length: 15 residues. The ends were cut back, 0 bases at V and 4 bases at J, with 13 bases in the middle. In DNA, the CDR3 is TGTGCCAGCAGCTTGGTTGCTCGCTCCGGCTATGGCTACACCTTC. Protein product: CASSLVARSGYGYTF.

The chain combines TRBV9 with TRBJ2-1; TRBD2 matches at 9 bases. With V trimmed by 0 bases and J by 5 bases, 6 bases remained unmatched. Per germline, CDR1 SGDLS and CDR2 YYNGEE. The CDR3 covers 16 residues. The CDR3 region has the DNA TGTGCCAGCAGCGTAGTAGCGGGGGTAAAAGACAATGAGCAGTTCTTC. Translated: CASSVVAGVKDNEQFF.

The chain's CDR3 is CASSERASLLSYEQYF. The CDR3 DNA is TGTGCCAGCAGTGAAAGGGCTAGCCTTCTCTCCTACGAGCAGTACTTC. This rearrangement joins TRBV2 to TRBJ2-7; D possibly corresponds to TRBD2 (5 bases). Trimming pared 2 bases from V and 0 bases from J, leaving 14 bases between. The CDR3 runs 16 residues. Per the germline V gene, CDR1 is SNHLY and CDR2 is FYNNEI.

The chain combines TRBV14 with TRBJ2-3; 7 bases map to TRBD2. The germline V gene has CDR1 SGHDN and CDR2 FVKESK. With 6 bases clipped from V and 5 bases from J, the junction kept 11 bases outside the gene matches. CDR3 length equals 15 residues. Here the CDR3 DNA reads TGTGCCAGCAGGGAAGCGGGGATTTCGGGAGATACGCAGTATTTT. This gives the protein CASREAGISGDTQYF. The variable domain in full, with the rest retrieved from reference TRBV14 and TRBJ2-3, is EAGVTQFPSHSVIEKGQTVTLRCDPISGHDNLYWYRRVMGKEIKFLLHFVKESKQDESGMPNNRFLAERTGGTYSTLKVQPAELEDSGVYFCASREAGISGDTQYFGPGTRLTVL.